Below are 3 T cell receptor beta chains sequenced from a single sample in a study. One entry per CDR3 protein results from TCRdb running MiXCR on the RT-PCR reads. The sample lists about 680,000 distinct CDR3 sequences, approximately 14% occurring once. The sequencing input was memory CD4+ T cells from blood. These receptors all stem from a female donor in good health, serving as a healthy control.

Only a few counts were recorded for this clonotype. J is TRBJ1-4 and V is TRBV5-6; weak D call: TRBD1 (5 bases). The CDR3 is 14 residues long. Trimming removed 3 bases from V and 4 bases from J, with 10 bases in between. The germline V gene encodes CDR1 SGHDT and CDR2 YYEEEE. CDR3 sequence (DNA): TGTGCCAGCAGCTATGACAGATATAATGAAAAACTGTTTTTT. Translating gives CASSYDRYNEKLFF.

This clonotype was found many times. V usage is TRBV7-8 and J usage is TRBJ2-7; the match to TRBD2 covers 11 bases. V trimming: 5 bases; J trimming: 3 bases; junction bases outside the gene matches: 12. This CDR3 has 17 amino acids. CDR1 and CDR2 (germline): SGHVS, FQNEAQ. The CDR3: CASSATSGSLTLYEQYF. In nucleotides, the CDR3 is TGTGCCAGCAGCGCAACTAGCGGGAGTCTGACCCTCTACGAGCAGTACTTC. Using reference TRBV7-8 and TRBJ2-7 for the parts outside the CDR3, the full variable domain is GAGVSQSPRYKVAKRGQDVALRCDPISGHVSLFWYQQALGQGPEFLTYFQNEAQLDKSGLPSDRFFAERPEGSVSTLKIQRTQQEDSAVYLCASSATSGSLTLYEQYFGPGTRLTVT.

J is TRBJ2-7 and V is TRBV5-4, with D perhaps matching TRBD2 (6 bases). From germline, CDR1 is SGHNT and CDR2 YYREEE (reference sequence). The ends were cut back, 2 bases at V and 6 bases at J, with 12 bases in the middle. The CDR3 totals 13 residues. The DNA for the CDR3 is TGTGCCAGCAGCTTCGGGCGGGAAATCGAGCAGTACTTC. This sequence encodes CASSFGREIEQYF.